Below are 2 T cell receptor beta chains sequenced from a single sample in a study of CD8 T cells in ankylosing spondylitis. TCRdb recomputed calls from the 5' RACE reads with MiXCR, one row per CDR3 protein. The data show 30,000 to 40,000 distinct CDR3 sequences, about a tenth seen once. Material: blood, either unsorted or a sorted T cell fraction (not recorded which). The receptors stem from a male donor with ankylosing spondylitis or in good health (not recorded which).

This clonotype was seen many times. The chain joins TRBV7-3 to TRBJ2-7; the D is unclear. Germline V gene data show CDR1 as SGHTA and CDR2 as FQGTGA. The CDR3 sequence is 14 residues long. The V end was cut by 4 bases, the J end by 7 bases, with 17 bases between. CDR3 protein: CASSSYMSPQEQYF. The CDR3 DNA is TGTGCCAGCAGCTCTTACATGTCCCCCCAAGAGCAGTACTTC.

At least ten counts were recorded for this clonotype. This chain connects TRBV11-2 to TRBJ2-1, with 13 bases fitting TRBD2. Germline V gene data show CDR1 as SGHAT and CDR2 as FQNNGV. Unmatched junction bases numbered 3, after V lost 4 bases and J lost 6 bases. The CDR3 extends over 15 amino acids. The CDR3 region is CASSSGLAGLNEQFF. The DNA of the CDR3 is TGTGCCAGCAGCTCGGGACTAGCGGGACTCAATGAGCAGTTCTTC.